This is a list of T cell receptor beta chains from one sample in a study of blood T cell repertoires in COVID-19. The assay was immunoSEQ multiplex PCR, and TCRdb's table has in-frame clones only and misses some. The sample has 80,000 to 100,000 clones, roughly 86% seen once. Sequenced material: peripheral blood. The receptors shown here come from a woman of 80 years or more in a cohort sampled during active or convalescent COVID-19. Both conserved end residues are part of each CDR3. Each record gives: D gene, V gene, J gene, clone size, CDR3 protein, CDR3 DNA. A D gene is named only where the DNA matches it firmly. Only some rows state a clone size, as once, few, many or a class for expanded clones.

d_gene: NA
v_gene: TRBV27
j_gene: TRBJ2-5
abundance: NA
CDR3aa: CASSPLGGGGETQYF
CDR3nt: TGTGCCAGCAGTCCCTTGGGGGGAGGTGGAGAGACCCAGTACTTC

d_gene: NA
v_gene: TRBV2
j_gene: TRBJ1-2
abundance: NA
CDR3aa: CASSGAAANYGYTF
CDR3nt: TGTGCCAGCAGTGGGGCAGCTGCTAACTATGGCTACACCTTC

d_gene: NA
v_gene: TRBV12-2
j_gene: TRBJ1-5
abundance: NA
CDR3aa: CASRPKGVPKSRVRQPQHF
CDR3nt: TGTGCAAGTCGCCCCAAAGGGGTCCCAAAGTCCAGGGTTAGGCAGCCCCAGCATTTT

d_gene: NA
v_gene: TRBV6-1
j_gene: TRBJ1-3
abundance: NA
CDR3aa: CASSAQRQHSGNTIYF
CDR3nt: TGTGCCAGCAGTGCGCAGCGACAGCACTCTGGAAACACCATATATTTT

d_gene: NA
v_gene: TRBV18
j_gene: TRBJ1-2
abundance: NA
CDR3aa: CASSPPGTTRNYGYTF
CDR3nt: TGTGCCAGCTCACCACCCGGGACAACTCGTAACTATGGCTACACCTTC

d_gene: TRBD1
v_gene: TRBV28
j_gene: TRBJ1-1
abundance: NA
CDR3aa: CASSYTGGQTEAFF
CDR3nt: TGTGCCAGCAGTTATACAGGGGGACAGACTGAAGCTTTCTTT

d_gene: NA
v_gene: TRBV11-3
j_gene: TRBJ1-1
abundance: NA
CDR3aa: CASTMQGLTEAFF
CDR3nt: TGTGCCAGCACAATGCAGGGGCTCACTGAAGCTTTCTTT

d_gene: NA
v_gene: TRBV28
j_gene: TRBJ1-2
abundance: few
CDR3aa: CAIKPPGGEGGYTF
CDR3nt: TGTGCCATCAAGCCCCCAGGCGGGGAGGGTGGCTACACCTTC

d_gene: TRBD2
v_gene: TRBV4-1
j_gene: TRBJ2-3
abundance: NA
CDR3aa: CASSHPPGTSGRDTQYF
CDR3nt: TGCGCCAGCAGCCATCCACCTGGGACTAGCGGGCGGGATACGCAGTATTTT

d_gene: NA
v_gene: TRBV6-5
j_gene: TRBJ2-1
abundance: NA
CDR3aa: CASRTPREQFF
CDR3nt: TGTGCCAGCAGAACCCCGAGGGAGCAGTTCTTC

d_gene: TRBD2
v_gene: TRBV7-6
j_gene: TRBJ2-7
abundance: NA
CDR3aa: CASSRGTSGRSYEQYF
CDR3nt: TGTGCCAGCAGCCGCGGGACTAGCGGGCGCTCCTACGAGCAGTACTTC

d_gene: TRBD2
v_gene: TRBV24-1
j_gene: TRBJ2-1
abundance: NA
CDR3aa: CATSDPGLAGAPYNEQFF
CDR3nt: TGTGCCACCAGTGACCCTGGACTAGCGGGAGCCCCCTACAATGAGCAGTTCTTC

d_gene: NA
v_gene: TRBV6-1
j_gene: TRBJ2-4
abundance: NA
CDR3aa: CASSETWTPAKNIQYF
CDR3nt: TGTGCCAGCAGTGAAACGTGGACACCAGCCAAAAACATTCAGTACTTC

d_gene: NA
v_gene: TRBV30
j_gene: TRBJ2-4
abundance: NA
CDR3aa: CAWSTRSGAKNIQYF
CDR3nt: TGTGCCTGGAGTACCCGGAGTGGAGCCAAAAACATTCAGTACTTC

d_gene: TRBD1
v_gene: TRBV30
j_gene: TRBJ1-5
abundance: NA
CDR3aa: CAWSGNRGPNQPQHF
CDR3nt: TGTGCCTGGAGTGGCAACAGGGGCCCCAATCAGCCCCAGCATTTT

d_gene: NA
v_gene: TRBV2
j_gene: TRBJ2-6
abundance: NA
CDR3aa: CASSGTSSGANVLTF
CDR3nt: TGTGCCAGCAGTGGGACAAGCTCTGGGGCCAACGTCCTGACTTTC

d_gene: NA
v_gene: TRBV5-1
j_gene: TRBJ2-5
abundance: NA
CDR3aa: CASSLNAGQETQYF
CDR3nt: TGCGCCAGCAGCTTGAACGCAGGTCAAGAGACCCAGTACTTC

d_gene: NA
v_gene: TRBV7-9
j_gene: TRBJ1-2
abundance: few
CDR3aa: CASTEGGNYGYTF
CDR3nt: TGTGCCAGCACCGAGGGGGGGAACTATGGCTACACCTTC

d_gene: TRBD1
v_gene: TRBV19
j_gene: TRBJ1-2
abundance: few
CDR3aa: CASRGQGYGYTF
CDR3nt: TGTGCCAGTAGGGGACAGGGCTATGGCTACACCTTC

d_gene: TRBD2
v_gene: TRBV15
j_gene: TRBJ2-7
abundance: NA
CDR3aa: CATSRGGVAGVYEQYF
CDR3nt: TGTGCCACCAGCAGAGGAGGGGTAGCGGGAGTCTACGAGCAGTACTTC

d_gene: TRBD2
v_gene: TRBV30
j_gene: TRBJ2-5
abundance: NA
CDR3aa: CAWSGSGRLETQYF
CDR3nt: TGTGCCTGGAGTGGCAGCGGGAGGTTGGAGACCCAGTACTTC

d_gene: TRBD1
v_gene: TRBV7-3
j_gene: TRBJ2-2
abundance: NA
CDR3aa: CASSQTGGANTGELFF
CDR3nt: TGTGCCAGCAGCCAGACAGGGGGCGCGAACACCGGGGAGCTGTTTTTT

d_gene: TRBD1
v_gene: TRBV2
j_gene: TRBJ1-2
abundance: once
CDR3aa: CASRAGGVGYTF
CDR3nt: TGTGCCAGCAGAGCAGGGGGCGTTGGCTACACCTTC

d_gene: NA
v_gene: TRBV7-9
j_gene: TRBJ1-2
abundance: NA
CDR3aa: CASSPDGGYGYTF
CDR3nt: TGTGCCAGCAGTCCGGACGGGGGGTATGGCTACACCTTC

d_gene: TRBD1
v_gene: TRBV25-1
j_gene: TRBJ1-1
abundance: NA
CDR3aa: CASRSRGLGEAFF
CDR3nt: TGTGCCAGCAGGTCCAGGGGGCTTGGTGAAGCTTTCTTT

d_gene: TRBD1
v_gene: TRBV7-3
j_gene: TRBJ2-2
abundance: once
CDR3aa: CASSLIPGQGVYTGELFF
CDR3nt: TGTGCCAGCAGCTTAATTCCCGGCCAGGGGGTCTATACCGGGGAGCTGTTTTTT

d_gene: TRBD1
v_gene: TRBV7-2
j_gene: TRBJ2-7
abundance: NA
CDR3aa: CASSFLKDRGYEQYF
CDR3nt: TGTGCCAGCAGCTTTTTGAAGGACAGGGGCTACGAGCAGTACTTC

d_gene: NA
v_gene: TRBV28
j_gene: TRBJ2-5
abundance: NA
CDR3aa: CASSLGRGSATQYF
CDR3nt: TGTGCCAGCAGTTTAGGTAGAGGGAGCGCGACCCAGTACTTC

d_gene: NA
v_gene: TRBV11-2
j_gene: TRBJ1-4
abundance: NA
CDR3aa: CASSLQSTNEKLFF
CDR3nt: TGTGCCAGCAGCTTGCAGTCTACTAATGAAAAACTGTTTTTT

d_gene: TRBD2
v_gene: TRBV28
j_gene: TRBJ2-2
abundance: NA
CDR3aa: CASNGGGTGELFF
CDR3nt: TGTGCCAGCAACGGCGGGGGCACCGGGGAGCTGTTTTTT

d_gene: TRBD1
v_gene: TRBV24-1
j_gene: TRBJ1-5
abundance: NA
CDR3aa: CATSDGGRDRGQPQHF
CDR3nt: TGTGCCACCAGTGATGGGGGTCGGGACAGGGGTCAGCCCCAGCATTTT

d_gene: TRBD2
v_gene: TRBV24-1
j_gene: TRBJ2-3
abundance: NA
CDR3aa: CATRAGTTSTDTQYF
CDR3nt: TGTGCCACCAGAGCCGGGACTACCAGCACAGATACGCAGTATTTT

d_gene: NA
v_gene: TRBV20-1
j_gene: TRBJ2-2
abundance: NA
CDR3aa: CSARGSGELFF
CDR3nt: TGCAGTGCTAGGGGGAGCGGGGAGCTGTTTTTT

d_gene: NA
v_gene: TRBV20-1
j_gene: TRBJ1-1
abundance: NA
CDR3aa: CSAGVNTEAFF
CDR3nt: TGCAGTGCCGGTGTGAACACTGAAGCTTTCTTT

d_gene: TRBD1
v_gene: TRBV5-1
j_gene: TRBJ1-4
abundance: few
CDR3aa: CASSRGQGYEKLFF
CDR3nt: TGCGCCAGCAGCAGGGGACAGGGGTATGAAAAACTGTTTTTT

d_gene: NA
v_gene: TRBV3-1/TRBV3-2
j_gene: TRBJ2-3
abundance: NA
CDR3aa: CASSQGASPRTDTQYF
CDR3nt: TGTGCCAGCAGCCAAGGGGCTAGCCCCCGCACAGATACGCAGTATTTT

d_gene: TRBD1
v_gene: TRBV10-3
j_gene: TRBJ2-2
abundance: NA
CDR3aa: CAISTQGVTGELFF
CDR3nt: TGTGCCATCAGTACGCAGGGGGTCACCGGGGAGCTGTTTTTT

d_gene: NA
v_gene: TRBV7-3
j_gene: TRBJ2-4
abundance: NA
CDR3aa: CASSLTRENIQYF
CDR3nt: TGTGCCAGCAGCTTAACACGAGAAAACATTCAGTACTTC

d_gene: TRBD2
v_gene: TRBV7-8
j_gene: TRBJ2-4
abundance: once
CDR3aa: CASSPRTSMAKNIQYF
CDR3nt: TGTGCCAGCAGCCCCCGGACTAGTATGGCCAAAAACATTCAGTACTTC

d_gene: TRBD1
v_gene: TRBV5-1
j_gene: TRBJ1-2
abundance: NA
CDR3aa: CASSSGQGYGYTF
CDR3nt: TGCGCCAGCAGCTCGGGACAGGGCTATGGCTACACCTTC

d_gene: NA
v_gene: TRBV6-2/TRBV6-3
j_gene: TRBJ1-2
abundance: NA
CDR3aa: CASSYSIGGGSYGYTF
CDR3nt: TGTGCCAGCAGTTACTCGATAGGCGGGGGAAGCTATGGCTACACCTTC